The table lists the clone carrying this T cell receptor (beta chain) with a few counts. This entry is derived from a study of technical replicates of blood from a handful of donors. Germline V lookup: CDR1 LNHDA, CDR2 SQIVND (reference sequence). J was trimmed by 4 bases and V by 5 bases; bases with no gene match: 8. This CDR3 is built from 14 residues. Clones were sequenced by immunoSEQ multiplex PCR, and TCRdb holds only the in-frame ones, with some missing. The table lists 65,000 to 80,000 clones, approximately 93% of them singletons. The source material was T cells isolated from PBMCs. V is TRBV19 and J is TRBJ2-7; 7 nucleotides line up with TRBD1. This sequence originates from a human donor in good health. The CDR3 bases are TGTGCCAGTAGTGTTGACAGGGAATTGTACGAGCAGTACTTC. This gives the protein CASSVDRELYEQYF. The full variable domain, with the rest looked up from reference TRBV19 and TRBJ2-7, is DGGITQSPKYLFRKEGQNVTLSCEQNLNHDAMYWYRQDPGQGLRLIYYSQIVNDFQKGDIAEGYSVSREKKESFPLTVTSAQKNPTAFYLCASSVDRELYEQYFGPGTRLTVT.